One T cell receptor (beta chain) is described in this entry. Antigen unknown. The CDR3 contains 11 residues. Per the germline V gene, CDR1 is PRHDT and CDR2 is FYEKMQ (reference sequence). V lost 1 base and J lost 5, with 3 bases in between. The immunoSEQ assay was v3.0, run at survey level. Assay used: immunoSEQ multiplex PCR; TCRdb lists only in-frame clones, some missing. The sample lists over 30,000 clones, approximately 85% occurring once. The sample is drawn from a study of long-term antiretroviral therapy in people with HIV. The study's findings and limits: Information on adherence to ART, viral resistance or therapy changes was unavailable.

The receptor was isolated from a woman aged 45 to 65 with HIV. Sample: unsorted PBMCs, taken 3.1 years after starting antiretroviral therapy. The chain uses TRBV13 and TRBJ2-7, with D hard to call. The CDR3 region is CASSLADEQYF. In DNA, the CDR3 is TGTGCCAGCAGCTTAGCAGACGAGCAGTACTTC.